The clone carrying this TCR beta chain was recorded once. The data belong to a study of blood T cell repertoires in COVID-19. On the study more broadly: Material from acute and convalescent COVID-19 was sourced from the United States, Italy and Spain.

Participant ages covered about 18 to 89 years across some 25 US areas. Some clones are missing from TCRdb's copy, which holds only in-frame ones; the method was immunoSEQ multiplex PCR. The repertoire has about 160,000 clones, approximately 84% of them found once; the top ten carry roughly 5%. CDR3 length equals 16 residues. Unmatched junction bases numbered 11, after V lost 5 bases and J lost 2 bases. The germline gives CDR1 SGHAT, CDR2 FQDESV (reference sequence). The receptor was derived from a woman aged 40-49 years with acute COVID-19. This chain uses TRBV11-1 with TRBJ2-5; the match to TRBD2 covers 7 bases. Input material: PBMCs or T cells enriched from blood (not recorded which). CDR3 sequence (DNA): TGTGCCAGCAGCCCGTGGACTAGTGGTATTCAAGAGACCCAGTACTTC. Amino acid sequence: CASSPWTSGIQETQYF.